The rows below give T cell receptor beta chains drawn from one sample of a study of T-cell reconstitution after alpha-beta-depleted transplantation in children. MiXCR was run by TCRdb on the PCR reads, yielding one entry per CDR3 protein. This table holds approximately 650,000 distinct CDR3 sequences, under 15% found once. The sequencing used PBMCs, collected before TCRalphabeta/CD19-depleted stem cell transplant. These receptors came from a girl aged 2-10 years with congenital amegakaryocytic thrombocytopenia, due to receive a stem cell transplant. The conserved cysteine and the conserved F or W are not part of the CDR3 here. Part of the rows lack a size; the others show once, few, many or a class for expanded clones.

TRBJ1-2 | few | TRBV21-1 | ASSKRQGIVGGYT
TRBJ2-1 | few | TRBV20-1 | SASSFLPSEYNEQF
TRBJ1-2 | many | TRBV6-5 | ASSYQFLGGLSYT
TRBJ2-5 | many | TRBV5-1 | ASSLVAGGPRDETQY
TRBJ2-5 | - | TRBV12-3/TRBV12-4 | ASSLGVGKPQETQY
TRBJ2-1 | few | TRBV20-1 | SASPFDHSPGQF
TRBJ2-5 | many | TRBV29-1 | SVAALQETQY
TRBJ2-1 | many | TRBV5-1 | ASSLALDRYNEQF
TRBJ2-7 | few | TRBV29-1 | SVDGGPGFGTGTDEQY
TRBJ2-1 | - | TRBV10-1 | ASRGGPSGSSYNEQF
TRBJ2-1 | few | TRBV9 | ASSETEGNEQF
TRBJ2-2 | many | TRBV24-1 | ATSDIGGELF
TRBJ2-5 | - | TRBV29-1 | SATSGRATETQY
TRBJ1-2 | - | TRBV6-1 | ASSPIRGTGYGYT
TRBJ1-4 | many | TRBV15 | ATKTNRGRSEKLF
TRBJ1-2 | few | TRBV30 | AWSVGKSYT
TRBJ2-3 | few | TRBV6-1 | ASSQTETRRYTDTQY
TRBJ2-7 | many | TRBV5-1 | ASSFGLGYEQY
TRBJ1-4 | few | TRBV30 | ACAGNEKLF
TRBJ1-2 | - | TRBV4-2 | ASSQEVQGARGYT
TRBJ2-7 | - | TRBV29-1 | SVAPSDPPEQC
TRBJ2-7 | few | TRBV4-1 | ASSQIVAGPSYEQY
TRBJ2-1 | few | TRBV19 | ASSMFTSASYNEQF
TRBJ1-2 | - | TRBV29-1 | SVVLQGKLNTNYGYT
TRBJ2-1 | few | TRBV2 | ASSVRDSSYNEQF
TRBJ1-2 | many | TRBV6-1 | ASSESVSNYGYT
TRBJ1-6 | many | TRBV5-1 | ASSPGQPRSPLH
TRBJ2-3 | few | TRBV7-9 | ASSVSVGQGTVDTQY
TRBJ2-1 | many | TRBV29-1 | SVEMTVSYNEQF
TRBJ1-6 | - | TRBV5-1 | ASSLELGQGFSPLH
TRBJ2-6 | many | TRBV12-3/TRBV12-4 | ASSLVERADGANVLT
TRBJ1-3 | few | TRBV5-1 | ASSVQGTGNTIY
TRBJ2-7 | - | TRBV14 | ASSPRGGTSLFHEQY
TRBJ2-1 | - | TRBV5-1 | ASSLLSGESSYNEQF
TRBJ2-1 | - | TRBV7-9 | ASSLISGQGKNEQF
TRBJ1-1 | many | TRBV5-1 | ASSTGDFRMNTEAF
TRBJ2-7 | - | TRBV21-1 | ASSKKATSGSLNPYEQY
TRBJ2-5 | - | TRBV11-2 | ASSLGVRGTQETQY
TRBJ1-3 | few | TRBV20-1 | SAPRQGPISGNTIY
TRBJ2-7 | few | TRBV20-1 | SARETGTSVYEQY
TRBJ2-1 | few | TRBV11-1 | ASSLGGSGRNPLGSYNEQF
TRBJ2-1 | few | TRBV5-1 | ASSLTGGLREQF
TRBJ2-2 | - | TRBV12-3/TRBV12-4 | ASRGGSDTGELF
TRBJ2-5 | few | TRBV6-5 | ASSYSRTLKETQY
TRBJ2-7 | many | TRBV5-1 | ASSFTNPSYEQY
TRBJ2-1 | - | TRBV5-1 | ASRLSRAISYNEQF
TRBJ2-7 | few | TRBV18 | ASSPLTSSGTYEQY
TRBJ2-4 | many | TRBV28 | ASRDRELAKNIQY
TRBJ1-2 | few | TRBV7-9 | ASSSPGQERNYGYT